This T cell receptor (beta chain) was identified in a study of cytomegalovirus exposure and HLA in healthy donors. About the study: Researchers found that roughly 81% of under 450 genotyped donors fell within the Caucasian-associated ancestry cluster.

Comments on this clone: Antigen unknown.

CDR1 is SEHNR, CDR2 FQNEAQ, per germline (reference sequence). The CDR3 is 13 residues long. V lost 4 bases to trimming and J lost 5 bases, with 9 bases between them. Study-wide points: When a later analysis was performed, an Asian-associated ancestry cluster reportedly had fewer N-insertions than the 666-donor mean. A later analysis appeared to link common viral pathogens to several of the most significant clusters.

The PCR was carried out with 60 Vbeta primers and 13 Jbeta primers. The assay was immunoSEQ multiplex PCR, and TCRdb's table has in-frame clones only and misses some. The sample lists approximately 210,000 clones, 85% to 90% seen once, with more than 1.5% in the top ten. This clonotype was obtained from a woman aged 18 to 35 in good health and CMV-seronegative. This chain links TRBV7-9 with TRBJ1-5, with unresolved D. Input material: PBMCs. DNA of the CDR3: TGTGCCAGCAGCTCACTCCTAGATCAGCCCCAGCATTTT. Its protein is CASSSLLDQPQHF.